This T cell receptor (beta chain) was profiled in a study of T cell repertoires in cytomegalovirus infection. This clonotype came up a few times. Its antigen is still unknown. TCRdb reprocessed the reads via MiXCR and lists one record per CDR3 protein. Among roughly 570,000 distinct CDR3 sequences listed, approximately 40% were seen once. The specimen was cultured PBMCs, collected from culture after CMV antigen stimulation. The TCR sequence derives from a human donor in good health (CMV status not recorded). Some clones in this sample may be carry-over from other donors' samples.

CDR3 amino acids: CASSLAGQITDTQYF. The CDR3 DNA reads as TGTGCCAGCAGCTTAGCGGGACAGATAACAGATACGCAGTATTTT. The chain uses TRBV7-2 and TRBJ2-3; 7 bases match TRBD1. Germline CDR1 and CDR2: SGHTA and FQGNSA. This CDR3 has 15 residues. J was trimmed by 3 bases and V by 0 bases; bases with no gene match: 3.